The entry that follows covers one T cell receptor (beta chain) sequence. What it binds is not known. The data belong to a study of cytomegalovirus exposure and HLA in healthy donors. The donors (healthy individuals) were bone marrow donors. Study-wide points: What TCR beta sequences reportedly achieved was accurate prediction of HLA-A and HLA-B alleles in most subjects. Later analysis identified a missense DCLRE1C variant that was linked to TCR beta V- and J-gene trimming. Associated with cytomegalovirus, according to the listing, were 150 to 200 TCR beta chains.

It was with 60 Vbeta and 13 Jbeta primers that the PCR ran. Clones were read by immunoSEQ multiplex PCR, and TCRdb kept only the in-frame ones, dropping some. The sample yields approximately 83,000 clones, about 84% seen once. This CDR3 spans 15 amino acids. Deletions cut 4 bases from V and 4 bases from J, with 16 bases between. The germline gives CDR1 WNHNN, CDR2 SYGVQD (reference sequence). The TCR sequence derives from a man aged 18 to 30 in good health and CMV-seronegative. The J gene is TRBJ2-5, the V gene TRBV10-1, with D possibly TRBD2 on 6 matching bases. Material: PBMCs. The CDR3 DNA reads TGCGCCAGCAGTGCGGCGGGATTGCAAGGAGAGACCCAGTACTTC. It specifies CASSAAGLQGETQYF.